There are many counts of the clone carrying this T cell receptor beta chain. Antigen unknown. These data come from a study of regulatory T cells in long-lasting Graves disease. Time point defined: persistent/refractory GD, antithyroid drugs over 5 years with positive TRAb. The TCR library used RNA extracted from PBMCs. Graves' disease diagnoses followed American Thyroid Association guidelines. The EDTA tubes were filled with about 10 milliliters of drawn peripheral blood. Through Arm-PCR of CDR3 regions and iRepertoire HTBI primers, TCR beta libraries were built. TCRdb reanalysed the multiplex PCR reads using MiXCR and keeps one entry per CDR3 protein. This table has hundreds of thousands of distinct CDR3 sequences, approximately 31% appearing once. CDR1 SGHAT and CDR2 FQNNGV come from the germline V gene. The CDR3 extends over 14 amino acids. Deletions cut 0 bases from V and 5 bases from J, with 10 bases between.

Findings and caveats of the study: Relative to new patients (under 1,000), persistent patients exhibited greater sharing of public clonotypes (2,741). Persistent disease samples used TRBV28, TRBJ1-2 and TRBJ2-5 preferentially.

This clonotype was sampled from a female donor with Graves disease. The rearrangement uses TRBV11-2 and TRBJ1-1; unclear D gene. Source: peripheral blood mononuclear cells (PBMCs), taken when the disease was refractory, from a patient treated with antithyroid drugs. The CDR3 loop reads CASSLEQVRTEAFF. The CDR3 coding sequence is TGTGCCAGCAGCTTAGAGCAGGTCCGGACTGAAGCTTTCTTT.